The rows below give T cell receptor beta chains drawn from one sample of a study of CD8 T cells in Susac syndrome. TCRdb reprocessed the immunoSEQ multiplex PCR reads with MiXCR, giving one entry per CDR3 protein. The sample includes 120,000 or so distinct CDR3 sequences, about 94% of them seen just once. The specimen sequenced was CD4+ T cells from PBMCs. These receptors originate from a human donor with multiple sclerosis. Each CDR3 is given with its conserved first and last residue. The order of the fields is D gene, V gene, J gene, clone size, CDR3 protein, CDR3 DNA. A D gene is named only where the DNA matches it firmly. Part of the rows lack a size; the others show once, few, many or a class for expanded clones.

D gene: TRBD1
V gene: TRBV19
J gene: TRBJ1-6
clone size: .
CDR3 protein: CASTPGTDYNSPLHF
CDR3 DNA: TGTGCCAGTACCCCCGGGACAGACTATAATTCACCCCTCCACTTT

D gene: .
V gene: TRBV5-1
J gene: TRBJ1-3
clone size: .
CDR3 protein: CASSLVGLSSGNTIYF
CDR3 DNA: TGCGCCAGCAGCTTGGTTGGACTCTCCTCTGGAAACACCATATATTTT

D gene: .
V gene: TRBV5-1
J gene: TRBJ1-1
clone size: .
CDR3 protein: CASSLHGPSSTEAFF
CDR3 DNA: TGCGCCAGCAGCCTACACGGACCGTCATCCACTGAAGCTTTCTTT

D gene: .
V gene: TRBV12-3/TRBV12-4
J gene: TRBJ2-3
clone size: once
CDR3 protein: CAISRGEEDTQYF
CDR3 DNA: TGTGCCATCTCCAGGGGGGAGGAAGATACGCAGTATTTT

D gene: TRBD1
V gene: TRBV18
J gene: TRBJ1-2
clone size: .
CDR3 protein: CASSGQGANGYTF
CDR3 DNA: TGTGCCAGCTCGGGACAGGGAGCGAATGGCTACACCTTC

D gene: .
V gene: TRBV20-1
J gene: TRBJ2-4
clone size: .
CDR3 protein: CSARDPAPNIQYF
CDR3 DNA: TGCAGTGCTAGAGATCCAGCCCCAAACATTCAGTACTTC

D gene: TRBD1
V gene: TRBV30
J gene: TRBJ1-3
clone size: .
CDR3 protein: CAWSVLPTGKSNTIYF
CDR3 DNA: TGTGCCTGGAGTGTCCTCCCGACAGGGAAATCAAACACCATATATTTT

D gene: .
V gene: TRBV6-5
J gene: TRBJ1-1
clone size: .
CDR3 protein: CASRKVWGGDTEAFF
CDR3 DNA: TGTGCCAGCAGGAAGGTTTGGGGAGGGGACACTGAAGCTTTCTTT

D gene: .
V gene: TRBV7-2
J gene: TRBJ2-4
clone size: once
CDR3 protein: CASSTGAQFAKNIQYF
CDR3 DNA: TGTGCCAGCAGCACGGGGGCCCAGTTTGCCAAAAACATTCAGTACTTC

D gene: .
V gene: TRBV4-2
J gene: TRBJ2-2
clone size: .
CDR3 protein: CASSQEGGGIGELFF
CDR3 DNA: TGTGCCAGCAGCCAAGAAGGGGGGGGGATCGGGGAGCTGTTTTTT

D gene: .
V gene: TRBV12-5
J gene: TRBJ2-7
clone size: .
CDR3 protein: CASGLVLGQTYEQYF
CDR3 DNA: TGTGCTAGTGGTTTGGTACTCGGACAGACCTACGAGCAGTACTTC

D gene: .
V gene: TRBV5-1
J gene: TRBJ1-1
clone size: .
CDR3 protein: CASSLAPGRNTEAFF
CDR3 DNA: TGCGCCAGCAGCTTGGCCCCGGGGAGGAACACTGAAGCTTTCTTT

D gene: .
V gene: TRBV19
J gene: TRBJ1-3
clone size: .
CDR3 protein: CASRPPGRASGNTIYF
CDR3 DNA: TGTGCCAGTAGGCCTCCGGGACGTGCCTCTGGAAACACCATATATTTT

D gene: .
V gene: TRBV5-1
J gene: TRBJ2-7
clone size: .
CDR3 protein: CASGRGGGMYEQYF
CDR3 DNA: TGCGCCAGCGGTCGGGGAGGGGGCATGTACGAGCAGTACTTC

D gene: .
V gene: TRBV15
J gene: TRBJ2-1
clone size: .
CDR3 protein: CATSSRRISQGPNEQFF
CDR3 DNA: TGTGCCACCAGCAGCAGGCGAATCTCCCAGGGTCCCAATGAGCAGTTCTTC

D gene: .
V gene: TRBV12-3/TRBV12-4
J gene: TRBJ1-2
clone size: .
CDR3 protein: CASTLPGGGYTF
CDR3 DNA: TGTGCCAGCACACTTCCGGGGGGTGGCTACACCTTC

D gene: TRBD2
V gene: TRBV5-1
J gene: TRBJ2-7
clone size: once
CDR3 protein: CASSPRGGAVYEQYF
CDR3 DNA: TGCGCCAGCAGCCCTCGGGGGGGGGCCGTGTACGAGCAGTACTTC

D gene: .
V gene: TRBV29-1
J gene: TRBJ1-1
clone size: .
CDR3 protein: CSVAGHSNTEAFF
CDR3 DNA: TGCAGCGTTGCGGGACACTCGAACACTGAAGCTTTCTTT

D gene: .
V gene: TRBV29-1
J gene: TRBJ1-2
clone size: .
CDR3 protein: CSIQGTGVINYGYTF
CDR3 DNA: TGCAGCATCCAAGGGACCGGCGTAATTAACTATGGCTACACCTTC

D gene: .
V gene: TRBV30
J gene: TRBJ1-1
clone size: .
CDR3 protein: CAWSVKGGSTEAFF
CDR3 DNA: TGTGCCTGGAGTGTTAAGGGGGGTAGCACTGAAGCTTTCTTT

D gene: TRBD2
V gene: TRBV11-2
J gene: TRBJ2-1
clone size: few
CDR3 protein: CASSLDQGGSGSSNEQFF
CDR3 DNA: TGTGCCAGCAGCTTAGATCAAGGTGGGAGCGGGAGCTCGAATGAGCAGTTCTTC

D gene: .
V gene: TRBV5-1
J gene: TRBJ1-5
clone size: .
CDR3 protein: CASSPGVGGNQPQHF
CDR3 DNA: TGCGCCAGCAGCCCCGGGGTGGGAGGCAATCAGCCCCAGCATTTT

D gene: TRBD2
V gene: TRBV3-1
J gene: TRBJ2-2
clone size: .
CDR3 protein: CASSQEREGGYTGELFF
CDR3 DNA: TGTGCCAGCAGCCAGGAGCGGGAGGGAGGGTACACCGGGGAGCTGTTTTTT

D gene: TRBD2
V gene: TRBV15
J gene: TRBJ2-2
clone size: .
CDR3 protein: CATSRGLAAGVGELFF
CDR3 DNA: TGTGCCACCAGCAGAGGACTAGCTGCTGGAGTCGGGGAGCTGTTTTTT

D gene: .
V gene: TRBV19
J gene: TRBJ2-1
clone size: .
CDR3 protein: CASSDQQNLYNEQFF
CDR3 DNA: TGTGCCAGTAGCGATCAACAGAACTTATACAATGAGCAGTTCTTC

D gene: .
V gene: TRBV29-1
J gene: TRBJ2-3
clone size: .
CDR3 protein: CSVAADTQYF
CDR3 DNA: TGCAGCGTTGCGGCAGATACGCAGTATTTT

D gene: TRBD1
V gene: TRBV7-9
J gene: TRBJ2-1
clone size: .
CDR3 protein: CASTDSVDREFF
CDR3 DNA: TGTGCCAGCACCGACTCCGTGGACAGGGAGTTCTTC

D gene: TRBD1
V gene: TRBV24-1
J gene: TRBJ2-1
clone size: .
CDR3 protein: CATSDTRQGSYNEQFF
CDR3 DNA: TGTGCCACCAGTGATACGCGACAGGGTTCCTACAATGAGCAGTTCTTC

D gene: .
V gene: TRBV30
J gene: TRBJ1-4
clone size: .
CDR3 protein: CAWSVGGAGNEKLFF
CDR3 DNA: TGTGCCTGGAGTGTAGGGGGTGCCGGGAATGAAAAACTGTTTTTT

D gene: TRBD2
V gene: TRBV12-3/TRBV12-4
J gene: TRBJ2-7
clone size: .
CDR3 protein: CASSLGSGGYEQYF
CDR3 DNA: TGTGCCAGCAGTTTAGGTTCGGGGGGGTACGAGCAGTACTTC

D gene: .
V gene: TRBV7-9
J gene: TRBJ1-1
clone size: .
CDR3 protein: CASSLARENAEAFF
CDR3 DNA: TGTGCCAGCAGCTTAGCGAGGGAGAACGCTGAAGCTTTCTTT

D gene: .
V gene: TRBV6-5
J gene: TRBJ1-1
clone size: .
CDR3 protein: CASSYSFTELKAFF
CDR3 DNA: TGTGCCAGCAGTTACTCGTTCACGGAGCTTAAAGCTTTCTTT

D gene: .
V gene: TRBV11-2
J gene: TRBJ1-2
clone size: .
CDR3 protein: CASSLEAGMHYGYTF
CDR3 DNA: TGTGCCAGCAGCTTAGAGGCGGGGATGCACTATGGCTACACCTTC

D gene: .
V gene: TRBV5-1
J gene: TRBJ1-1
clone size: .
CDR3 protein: CASSLGSGRAEAFF
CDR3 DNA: TGCGCCAGCAGCTTGGGATCAGGGAGGGCTGAAGCTTTCTTT

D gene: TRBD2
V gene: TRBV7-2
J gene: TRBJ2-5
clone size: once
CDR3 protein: CASGLAGAETQYF
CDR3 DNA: TGTGCCAGCGGACTAGCGGGAGCAGAGACCCAGTACTTC

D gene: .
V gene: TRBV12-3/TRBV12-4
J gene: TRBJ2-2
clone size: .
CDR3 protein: CASRVVEGSRTGELFF
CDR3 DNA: TGTGCCAGCCGGGTCGTCGAGGGCTCTAGGACCGGGGAGCTGTTTTTT

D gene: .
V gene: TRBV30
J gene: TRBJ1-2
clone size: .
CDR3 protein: CAWSGRGVYGYTF
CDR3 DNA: TGTGCCTGGAGTGGCAGGGGAGTCTATGGCTACACCTTC

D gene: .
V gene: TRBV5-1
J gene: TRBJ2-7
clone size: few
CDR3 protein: CASSLPDSYEQYF
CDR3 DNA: TGCGCCAGCAGCCTCCCCGACAGCTACGAGCAGTACTTC

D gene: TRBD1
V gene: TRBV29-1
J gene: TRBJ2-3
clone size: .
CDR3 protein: CSADRGGTDTQYF
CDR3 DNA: TGCAGCGCCGACAGGGGCGGCACAGATACGCAGTATTTT

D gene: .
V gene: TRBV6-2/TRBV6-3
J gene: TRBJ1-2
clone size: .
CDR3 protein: CASNPRRGFTYGYTF
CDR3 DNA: TGTGCCAGCAATCCGCGGAGGGGATTCACCTATGGCTACACCTTC

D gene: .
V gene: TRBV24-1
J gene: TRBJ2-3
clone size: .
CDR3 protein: CATSQRGPDTQYF
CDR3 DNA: TGTGCCACCAGCCAACGGGGCCCAGATACGCAGTATTTT

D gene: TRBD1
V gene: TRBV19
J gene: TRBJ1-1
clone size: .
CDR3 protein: CASAGQGHTEAFF
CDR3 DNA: TGTGCCAGTGCCGGACAGGGGCACACTGAAGCTTTCTTT

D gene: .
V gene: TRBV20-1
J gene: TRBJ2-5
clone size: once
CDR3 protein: CSAVSIPPSQYF
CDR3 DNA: TGCAGTGCAGTGAGCATACCCCCGTCTCAGTACTTC

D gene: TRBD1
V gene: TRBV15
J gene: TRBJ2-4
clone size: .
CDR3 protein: CATSRVWDRVKNIQYF
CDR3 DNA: TGTGCCACCAGCAGAGTATGGGACAGGGTCAAAAACATTCAGTACTTC

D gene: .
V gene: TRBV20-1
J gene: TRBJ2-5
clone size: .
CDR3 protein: CSASWTLGQETQYF
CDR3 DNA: TGCAGTGCTAGCTGGACGTTAGGACAAGAGACCCAGTACTTC